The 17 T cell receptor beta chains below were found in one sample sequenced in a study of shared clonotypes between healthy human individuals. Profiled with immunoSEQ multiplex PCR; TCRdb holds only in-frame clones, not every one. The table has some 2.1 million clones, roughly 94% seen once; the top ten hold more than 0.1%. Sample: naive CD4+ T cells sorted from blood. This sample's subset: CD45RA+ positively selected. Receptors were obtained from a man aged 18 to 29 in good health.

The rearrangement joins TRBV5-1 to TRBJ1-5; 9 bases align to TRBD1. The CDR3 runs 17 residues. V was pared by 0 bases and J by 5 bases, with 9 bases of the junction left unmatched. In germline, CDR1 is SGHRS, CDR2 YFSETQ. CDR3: CASSLDGWGQGDQPQHF. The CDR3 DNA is TGCGCCAGCAGCTTGGACGGTTGGGGACAGGGCGATCAGCCCCAGCATTTT.

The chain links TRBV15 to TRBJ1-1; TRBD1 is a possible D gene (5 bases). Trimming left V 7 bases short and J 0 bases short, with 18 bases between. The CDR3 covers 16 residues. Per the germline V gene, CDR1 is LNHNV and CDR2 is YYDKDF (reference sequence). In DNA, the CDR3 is TGTGCCACCAAATCAGGGCAGAGGAGGGTGAACACTGAAGCTTTCTTT. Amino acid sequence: CATKSGQRRVNTEAFF. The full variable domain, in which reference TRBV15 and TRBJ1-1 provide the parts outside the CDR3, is DAMVIQNPRYQVTQFGKPVTLSCSQTLNHNVMYWYQQKSSQAPKLLFHYYDKDFNNEADTPDNFQSRRPNTSFCFLDIRSPGLGDTAMYLCATKSGQRRVNTEAFFGQGTRLTVV.

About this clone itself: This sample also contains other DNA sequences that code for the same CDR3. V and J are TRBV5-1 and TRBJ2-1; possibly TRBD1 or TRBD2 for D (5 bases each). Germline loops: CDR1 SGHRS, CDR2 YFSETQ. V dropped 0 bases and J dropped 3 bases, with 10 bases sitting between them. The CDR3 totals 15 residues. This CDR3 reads CASSLAGTGYNEQFF. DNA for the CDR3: TGCGCCAGCAGCTTGGCGGGGACCGGCTACAATGAGCAGTTCTTC.

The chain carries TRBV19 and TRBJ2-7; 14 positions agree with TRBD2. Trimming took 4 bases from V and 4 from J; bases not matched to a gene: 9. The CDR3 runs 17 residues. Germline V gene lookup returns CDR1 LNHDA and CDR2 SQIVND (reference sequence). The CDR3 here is CASSRAGTSGSLYEQYF. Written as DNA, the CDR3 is TGTGCCAGTAGTAGAGCCGGGACTAGCGGGAGTTTGTACGAGCAGTACTTC. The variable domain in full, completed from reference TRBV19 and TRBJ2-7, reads DGGITQSPKYLFRKEGQNVTLSCEQNLNHDAMYWYRQDPGQGLRLIYYSQIVNDFQKGDIAEGYSVSREKKESFPLTVTSAQKNPTAFYLCASSRAGTSGSLYEQYFGPGTRLTVT.

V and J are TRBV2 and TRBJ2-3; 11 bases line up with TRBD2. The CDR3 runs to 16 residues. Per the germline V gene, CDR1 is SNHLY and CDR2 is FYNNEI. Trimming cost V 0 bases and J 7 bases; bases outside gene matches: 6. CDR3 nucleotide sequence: TGTGCCAGCAGTGAAGCTAGCGGGGGGGCCAGAAATACGCAGTATTTT. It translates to CASSEASGGARNTQYF.

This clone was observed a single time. The CDR3, as DNA: TGTGCCAGCAGCTTCAACCTCCCTATGAGCTACACCTTC. It is translated as CASSFNLPMSYTF. This chain links TRBV5-4 with TRBJ1-2; D ambiguous. CDR3 length equals 13 residues. V gave up 2 bases and J gave up 9 bases, with 14 bases separating them. Per the germline V gene, CDR1 is SGHNT and CDR2 is YYREEE (reference sequence).

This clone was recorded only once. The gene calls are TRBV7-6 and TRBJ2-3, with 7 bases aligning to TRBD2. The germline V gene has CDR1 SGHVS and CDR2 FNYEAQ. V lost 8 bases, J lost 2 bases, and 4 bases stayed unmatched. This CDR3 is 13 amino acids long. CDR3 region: CASLADYTDTQYF. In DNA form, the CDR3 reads TGTGCCAGCCTAGCGGATTACACAGATACGCAGTATTTT.

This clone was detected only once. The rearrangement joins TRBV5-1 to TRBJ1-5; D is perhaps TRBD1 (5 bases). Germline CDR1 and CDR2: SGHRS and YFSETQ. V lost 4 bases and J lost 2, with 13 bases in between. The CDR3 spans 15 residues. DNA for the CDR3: TGCGCCAGCAGCACAGGTGATTCAGGCAATCAGCCCCAGCATTTT. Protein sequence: CASSTGDSGNQPQHF.

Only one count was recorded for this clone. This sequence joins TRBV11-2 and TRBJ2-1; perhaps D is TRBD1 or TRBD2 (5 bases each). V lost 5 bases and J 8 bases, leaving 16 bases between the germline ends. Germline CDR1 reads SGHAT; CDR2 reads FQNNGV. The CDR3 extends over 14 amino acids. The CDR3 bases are TGTGCCAGCAGCCCGCTGAGAGGGGCCTATGAGCAGTTCTTC. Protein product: CASSPLRGAYEQFF.

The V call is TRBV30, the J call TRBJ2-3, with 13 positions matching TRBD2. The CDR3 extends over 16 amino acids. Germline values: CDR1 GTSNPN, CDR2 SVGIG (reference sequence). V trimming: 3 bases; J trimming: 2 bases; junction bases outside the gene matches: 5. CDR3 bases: TGTGCCTGGAGGGTCGGGACTAGCGGGGCCACAGATACGCAGTATTTT. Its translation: CAWRVGTSGATDTQYF.

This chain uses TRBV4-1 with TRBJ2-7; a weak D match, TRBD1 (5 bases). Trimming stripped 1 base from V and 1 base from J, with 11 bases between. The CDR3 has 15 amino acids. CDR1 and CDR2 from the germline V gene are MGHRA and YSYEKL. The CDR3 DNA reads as TGCGCCAGCAGCCAAGCCCAGGGCCTTTCCTACGAGCAGTACTTC. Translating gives CASSQAQGLSYEQYF.

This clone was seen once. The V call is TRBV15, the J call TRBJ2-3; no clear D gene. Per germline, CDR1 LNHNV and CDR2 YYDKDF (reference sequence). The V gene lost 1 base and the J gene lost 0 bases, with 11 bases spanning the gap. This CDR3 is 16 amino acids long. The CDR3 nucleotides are TGTGCCACCAGCAGAGGTTTCATCACTAGCACAGATACGCAGTATTTT. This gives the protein CATSRGFITSTDTQYF. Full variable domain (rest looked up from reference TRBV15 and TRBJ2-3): DAMVIQNPRYQVTQFGKPVTLSCSQTLNHNVMYWYQQKSSQAPKLLFHYYDKDFNNEADTPDNFQSRRPNTSFCFLDIRSPGLGDTAMYLCATSRGFITSTDTQYFGPGTRLTVL.

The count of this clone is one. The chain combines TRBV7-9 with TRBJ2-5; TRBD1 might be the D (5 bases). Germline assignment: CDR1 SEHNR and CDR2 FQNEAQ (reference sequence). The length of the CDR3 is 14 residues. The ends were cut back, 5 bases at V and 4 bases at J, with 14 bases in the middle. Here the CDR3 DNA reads TGTGCCAGCAGCCAAAGAACAGGTGTAGAGACCCAGTACTTC. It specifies CASSQRTGVETQYF.

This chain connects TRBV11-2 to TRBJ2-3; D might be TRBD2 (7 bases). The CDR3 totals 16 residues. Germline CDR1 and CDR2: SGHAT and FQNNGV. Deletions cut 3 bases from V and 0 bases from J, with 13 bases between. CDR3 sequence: CASSFRGGQSTDTQYF. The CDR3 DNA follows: TGTGCCAGCAGCTTTCGCGGGGGCCAGAGCACAGATACGCAGTATTTT.

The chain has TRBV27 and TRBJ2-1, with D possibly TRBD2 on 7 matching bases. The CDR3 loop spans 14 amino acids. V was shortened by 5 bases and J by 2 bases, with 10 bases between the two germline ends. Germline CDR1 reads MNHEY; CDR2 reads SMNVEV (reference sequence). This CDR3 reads CASSQGGAYNEQFF. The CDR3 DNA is TGTGCCAGCAGTCAAGGGGGGGCCTACAATGAGCAGTTCTTC.

CDR3 sequence reads: CASRGGQTYGDTQYF. The CDR3 nucleotides are TGTGCCAGCAGGGGGGGACAGACGTACGGAGATACGCAGTATTTT. The V and J genes are TRBV2 and TRBJ2-3, with D possibly TRBD1 on 7 matching bases. V lost 6 bases, J lost 5 bases, and 18 bases lay in between. The CDR3 contains 15 residues. CDR1 is SNHLY and CDR2 is FYNNEI in the germline V gene.

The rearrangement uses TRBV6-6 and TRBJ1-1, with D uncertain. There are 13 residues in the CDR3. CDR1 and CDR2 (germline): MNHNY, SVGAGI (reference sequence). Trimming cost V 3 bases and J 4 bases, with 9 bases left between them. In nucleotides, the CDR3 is TGTGCCAGCAGTTATGGAGCCGCCACTGAAGCTTTCTTT. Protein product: CASSYGAATEAFF.